One and the same sample provided the 14 T cell receptor beta chains below, sequenced in a study of T cell responses to AZD1222 COVID-19 vaccine. Repertoires were generated with immunoSEQ multiplex PCR, while TCRdb's copy carries only in-frame clones and drops some. Here the sample spans 55,000 to 65,000 clones, 80% to 90% being singletons. The sequenced sample was peripheral blood, obtained on day 0 of AZD1222 vaccination. The source of these receptors is an adult in good health.

V is TRBV3-1 (or the pseudogene TRBV3-2) and J is TRBJ1-4; perhaps TRBD1 as D (5 bases). CDR1 and CDR2 from the germline V gene are LGHDT and YNNKEL (reference sequence). The CDR3 extends over 15 amino acids. V lost 4 bases and J 4 bases, leaving 13 bases between the germline ends. CDR3: CASSLRDGLNEKLFF. The CDR3 bases are TGTGCCAGCAGCCTTCGGGACGGACTTAATGAAAAACTGTTTTTT.

The rearrangement joins TRBV9 to TRBJ1-2; D call uncertain. Trimming removed 0 bases at V and 3 bases at J, with 21 bases between. CDR1 is SGDLS and CDR2 is YYNGEE in the germline V gene. The CDR3 is made up of 18 amino acids. CDR3: CASSVGNSGPEADYGYTF. The CDR3 DNA reads TGTGCCAGCAGCGTAGGTAACTCGGGTCCGGAAGCCGACTATGGCTACACCTTC.

The V and J genes are TRBV7-9 and TRBJ2-3; tentatively, D is TRBD2 (6 bases). From germline, CDR1 is SEHNR and CDR2 FQNEAQ (reference sequence). The CDR3 has 16 residues. Trimming pared 4 bases from V and 0 bases from J, leaving 14 bases between. The CDR3, as DNA: TGTGCCAGCAGCTCGGGACTTACCCTTAGCACAGATACGCAGTATTTT. Encoded protein: CASSSGLTLSTDTQYF.

This chain joins TRBV6-5 and TRBJ2-1; 9 nucleotides align to TRBD2. Germline-derived CDR1 and CDR2 are MNHEY and SVGAGI. CDR3 size: 14 residues. The V gene end was trimmed by 4 bases and the J gene end by 5 bases; junction bases not matched to a gene: 3. DNA for the CDR3: TGTGCCAGCAGTTTCCTAGCGGGACACAATGAGCAGTTCTTC. Amino acid sequence: CASSFLAGHNEQFF.

This clone has only a few counts. This chain links TRBV28 with TRBJ2-3, with 7 positions matching TRBD1. V lost 5 bases and J lost 3; bases outside the gene matches: 5. The CDR3 contains 14 residues. Germline V gene lookup returns CDR1 MDHEN and CDR2 SYDVKM. CDR3 sequence reads: CASSLDRVTDTQYF. The CDR3 DNA follows: TGTGCCAGCAGTCTAGACAGGGTTACAGATACGCAGTATTTT.

The genes are TRBV30 and TRBJ1-2; no reliable D call. The germline V gene encodes CDR1 GTSNPN and CDR2 SVGIG (reference sequence). V was shortened by 0 bases and J by 0 bases, with 8 bases between the two germline ends. The CDR3 spans 14 residues. The CDR3 nucleotides are TGTGCCTGGAGTGTTTCTGCCACTAACTATGGCTACACCTTC. This codes for CAWSVSATNYGYTF.

This chain uses TRBV11-2 with TRBJ2-1; 11 bases fit TRBD2. Germline lookup yields CDR1 SGHAT and CDR2 FQNNGV. V shed 0 bases and J 4 bases; nucleotides not matched to a gene: 8. The CDR3 is 18 amino acids. For the CDR3, the DNA is TGTGCCAGCAGCTTAGATCTTTTAGCGGGAGGGTATTACAATGAGCAGTTCTTC. Translating gives CASSLDLLAGGYYNEQFF.

The rearrangement joins TRBV9 to TRBJ2-1, with D maybe TRBD1 (6 bases). The CDR3 length is 14 residues. Germline loops: CDR1 SGDLS, CDR2 YYNGEE. V was clipped by 0 bases and J by 9 bases, with 13 bases between them. This CDR3 reads CASSVEAQGLEQFF. As DNA, the CDR3 is TGTGCCAGCAGCGTAGAGGCCCAGGGGCTTGAGCAGTTCTTC.

CDR3 sequence: CASSSTLQGYSSYGYTF. CDR3 sequence (DNA): TGTGCCAGCAGCTCCACATTACAGGGTTACTCCAGCTATGGCTACACCTTC. V is TRBV7-9 and J is TRBJ1-2; perhaps TRBD1 as D (6 bases). The CDR3 length is 17 residues. The germline V gene encodes CDR1 SEHNR and CDR2 FQNEAQ (reference sequence). V was cut by 4 bases and J by 4 bases, with 22 bases left in between. The full variable domain, its missing parts supplied by reference TRBV7-9 and TRBJ1-2, is DTGVSQNPRHKITKRGQNVTFRCDPISEHNRLYWYRQTLGQGPEFLTYFQNEAQLEKSRLLSDRFSAERPKGSFSTLEIQRTEQGDSAMYLCASSSTLQGYSSYGYTFGSGTRLTVV.

The chain joins TRBV27 to TRBJ2-1; 8 bases agree with TRBD2. CDR1 MNHEY and CDR2 SMNVEV come from the germline V gene (reference sequence). The V and J ends lost 6 bases and 6 bases, in that order; junction bases with no gene match: 13. This CDR3 region has 16 residues. CDR3 amino acids: CASRIALAGQSNEQFF. CDR3 DNA: TGTGCCAGCAGGATTGCCTTAGCGGGACAATCCAATGAGCAGTTCTTC.

V usage is TRBV5-1 and J usage is TRBJ2-3; 8 positions agree with TRBD1. CDR3 length equals 14 residues. V shed 4 bases, J shed 5 bases, and the junction held 6 bases outside the gene matches. In germline, CDR1 is SGHRS, CDR2 YFSETQ. For the CDR3, the DNA is TGCGCCAGCAGCCCTGGACAGGGTCAAGATACGCAGTATTTT. Translation gives CASSPGQGQDTQYF.

The chain uses TRBV3-1 (or the pseudogene TRBV3-2) and TRBJ2-6; no clear D gene. The CDR3 runs 15 residues. The germline gives CDR1 LGHDT, CDR2 YNNKEL (reference sequence). Trimming cost V 2 bases and J 0 bases, with 5 bases left between them. CDR3 sequence reads: CASSQWSSGANVLTF. DNA for the CDR3: TGTGCCAGCAGCCAATGGTCCTCTGGGGCCAACGTCCTGACTTTC.

The chain links TRBV30 to TRBJ2-2; 9 bases line up with TRBD1. This CDR3 is 15 amino acids long. Germline trimming cut 3 bases from V and 0 bases from J; bases unmatched to any gene: 2. The germline V gene has CDR1 GTSNPN and CDR2 SVGIG (reference sequence). The CDR3 spells CAWRTGGANTGELFF. For the CDR3, the DNA is TGTGCCTGGAGGACAGGGGGGGCGAACACCGGGGAGCTGTTTTTT.

The chain employs TRBV13 and TRBJ2-1, with 8 bases aligning to TRBD2. Germline trimming cut 5 bases from V and 10 bases from J; bases unmatched to any gene: 10. From germline, CDR1 is PRHDT and CDR2 FYEKMQ (reference sequence). This CDR3 region has 14 residues. The CDR3 reads CASSPLLREVEQFF. Written as DNA, the CDR3 is TGTGCCAGCAGCCCCCTCCTGCGGGAGGTGGAGCAGTTCTTC.